A selection of T cell receptor beta chains follows, all from one sample in a study of T cell responses to AZD1222 COVID-19 vaccine. Clones were sequenced by immunoSEQ multiplex PCR, and TCRdb holds only the in-frame ones, with some missing. The sample has 75,000 to 90,000 clones, about 85% seen once. The specimen comprised peripheral blood, sampled on day 0 of AZD1222 vaccination. These receptors were taken from an adult in good health. CDR3s include the opening cysteine and the closing phenylalanine or tryptophan. The order of the fields is D gene, CDR3 length, clone size, J gene, V gene, CDR3 protein, CDR3 DNA. The D gene is left open where the match is weak. Clone size is shown for a subset of rows, as once, few, many or a class of expanded clone.

D gene: .; CDR3 length: 15; clone size: .; J gene: TRBJ2-7; V gene: TRBV4-3; CDR3 protein: CASSQDPSWDYEQYF; CDR3 DNA: TGCGCCAGCAGCCAAGATCCGTCCTGGGACTACGAGCAGTACTTC
D gene: .; CDR3 length: 19; clone size: .; J gene: TRBJ1-6; V gene: TRBV7-8; CDR3 protein: CASSARPMWGVKGNSPLHF; CDR3 DNA: TGTGCCAGCAGCGCACGCCCAATGTGGGGGGTTAAGGGAAATTCACCCCTCCACTTT
D gene: TRBD1; CDR3 length: 13; clone size: few; J gene: TRBJ1-2; V gene: TRBV9; CDR3 protein: CASSAVGRGGYTF; CDR3 DNA: TGTGCCAGCAGCGCAGTTGGCAGGGGGGGCTACACCTTC
D gene: .; CDR3 length: 11; clone size: few; J gene: TRBJ1-1; V gene: TRBV20-1; CDR3 protein: CSARQGIEAFF; CDR3 DNA: TGCAGTGCTAGGCAGGGTATCGAAGCTTTCTTT
D gene: TRBD2; CDR3 length: 15; clone size: once; J gene: TRBJ2-5; V gene: TRBV5-4; CDR3 protein: CASSVSGGAGETQYF; CDR3 DNA: TGTGCCAGCAGCGTTAGCGGGGGGGCCGGAGAGACCCAGTACTTC
D gene: .; CDR3 length: 14; clone size: once; J gene: TRBJ2-1; V gene: TRBV6-5; CDR3 protein: CASSRQEYYNEQFF; CDR3 DNA: TGTGCCAGCAGTCGACAGGAATACTACAATGAGCAGTTCTTC
D gene: .; CDR3 length: 18; clone size: .; J gene: TRBJ1-3; V gene: TRBV4-3; CDR3 protein: CASSQETTEGSSGNTIYF; CDR3 DNA: TGCGCCAGCAGCCAAGAGACCACGGAGGGGAGCTCTGGAAACACCATATATTTT
D gene: .; CDR3 length: 15; clone size: few; J gene: TRBJ1-4; V gene: TRBV21-1; CDR3 protein: CASRDMTGLYEKLFF; CDR3 DNA: TGTGCCAGCAGGGACATGACAGGGTTGTACGAAAAACTGTTTTTT
D gene: .; CDR3 length: 14; clone size: .; J gene: TRBJ1-4; V gene: TRBV5-1; CDR3 protein: CASSPRTANEKLFF; CDR3 DNA: TGCGCCAGCAGCCCGAGGACGGCTAATGAAAAACTGTTTTTT
D gene: .; CDR3 length: 12; clone size: .; J gene: TRBJ1-1; V gene: TRBV19; CDR3 protein: CASKYAGAEAFF; CDR3 DNA: TGTGCCAGTAAGTACGCCGGGGCTGAAGCTTTCTTT
D gene: .; CDR3 length: 14; clone size: .; J gene: TRBJ1-2; V gene: TRBV27; CDR3 protein: CASSIQVQGYGYTF; CDR3 DNA: TGTGCCAGCAGTATCCAAGTACAGGGTTATGGCTACACCTTC
D gene: TRBD1; CDR3 length: 15; clone size: once; J gene: TRBJ1-1; V gene: TRBV4-1; CDR3 protein: CASSQFSGGYTEAFF; CDR3 DNA: TGCGCCAGCAGCCAATTTTCAGGGGGGTACACTGAAGCTTTCTTT
D gene: TRBD1; CDR3 length: 16; clone size: .; J gene: TRBJ1-3; V gene: TRBV4-2; CDR3 protein: CASSQDGDSLSNTIYF; CDR3 DNA: TGTGCCAGCAGCCAAGATGGGGACAGCCTCTCAAACACCATATATTTT
D gene: .; CDR3 length: 13; clone size: .; J gene: TRBJ1-1; V gene: TRBV6-5; CDR3 protein: CASSYRGDTEAFF; CDR3 DNA: TGTGCCAGCAGTTACAGGGGTGACACTGAAGCTTTCTTT
D gene: .; CDR3 length: 16; clone size: .; J gene: TRBJ1-5; V gene: TRBV6-6; CDR3 protein: CATTPRTASSNQPQHF; CDR3 DNA: TGTGCCACCACCCCTAGGACAGCTTCTAGCAATCAGCCCCAGCATTTT
D gene: TRBD1; CDR3 length: 15; clone size: .; J gene: TRBJ1-6; V gene: TRBV5-1; CDR3 protein: CASSWTGQDNSPLHF; CDR3 DNA: TGCGCCAGCAGCTGGACGGGACAGGATAATTCACCCCTCCACTTT
D gene: .; CDR3 length: 16; clone size: .; J gene: TRBJ1-3; V gene: TRBV7-2; CDR3 protein: CASSYSGAGFGNTIYF; CDR3 DNA: TGTGCCAGCAGCTATTCGGGGGCTGGGTTTGGAAACACCATATATTTT
D gene: .; CDR3 length: 13; clone size: .; J gene: TRBJ2-7; V gene: TRBV6-5; CDR3 protein: CASTSVPPTWQYF; CDR3 DNA: .
D gene: .; CDR3 length: 12; clone size: once; J gene: TRBJ2-5; V gene: TRBV30; CDR3 protein: CAWAGSGETQYF; CDR3 DNA: TGTGCCTGGGCAGGCAGTGGGGAGACCCAGTACTTC
D gene: .; CDR3 length: 11; clone size: .; J gene: TRBJ1-2; V gene: TRBV19; CDR3 protein: CASSSGYGYTF; CDR3 DNA: TGTGCCAGTAGTAGTGGCTATGGCTACACCTTC
D gene: .; CDR3 length: 16; clone size: .; J gene: TRBJ1-1; V gene: TRBV10-2; CDR3 protein: CASSARGGGLNTEAFF; CDR3 DNA: TGCGCCAGCAGTGCTCGCGGGGGCGGGTTGAACACTGAAGCTTTCTTT
D gene: .; CDR3 length: 14; clone size: once; J gene: TRBJ2-2; V gene: TRBV6-2/TRBV6-3; CDR3 protein: CASSYGGGTGELFF; CDR3 DNA: TGTGCCAGCAGTTACGGTGGGGGCACCGGGGAGCTGTTTTTT
D gene: .; CDR3 length: 14; clone size: .; J gene: TRBJ2-2; V gene: TRBV6-5; CDR3 protein: CASSSPVRTGELFF; CDR3 DNA: TGTGCCAGCAGCTCCCCCGTCAGGACCGGGGAGCTGTTTTTT
D gene: .; CDR3 length: 18; clone size: .; J gene: TRBJ2-3; V gene: TRBV13; CDR3 protein: CASSSRLTGGSGEVTQYF; CDR3 DNA: TGTGCCAGCAGCTCCAGGTTAACCGGGGGCAGTGGGGAGGTTACGCAGTATTTT
D gene: .; CDR3 length: 13; clone size: many; J gene: TRBJ1-3; V gene: TRBV19; CDR3 protein: CASSIGTVPRVYF; CDR3 DNA: TGTGCCAGTAGTATAGGAACAGTCCCACGCGTATATTTT
D gene: .; CDR3 length: 11; clone size: .; J gene: TRBJ1-5; V gene: TRBV20-1; CDR3 protein: CSAGGGKPQHF; CDR3 DNA: TGCAGTGCTGGGGGTGGAAAGCCCCAGCATTTT
D gene: .; CDR3 length: 13; clone size: .; J gene: TRBJ1-2; V gene: TRBV12-3/TRBV12-4; CDR3 protein: CASSWGSNYGYTF; CDR3 DNA: TGTGCCAGCAGTTGGGGAAGTAACTATGGCTACACCTTC
D gene: .; CDR3 length: 19; clone size: few; J gene: TRBJ1-4; V gene: TRBV21-1; CDR3 protein: CASSKRMTELGATNEKLFF; CDR3 DNA: TGTGCCAGCAGCAAAAGGATGACAGAGTTGGGGGCAACTAATGAAAAACTGTTTTTT
D gene: .; CDR3 length: 13; clone size: .; J gene: TRBJ1-5; V gene: TRBV2; CDR3 protein: CASSEGGEQPQHF; CDR3 DNA: TGTGCCAGCAGCGAGGGGGGGGAGCAGCCCCAGCATTTT
D gene: .; CDR3 length: 13; clone size: once; J gene: TRBJ1-1; V gene: TRBV12-3/TRBV12-4; CDR3 protein: CASSGLMNTEAFF; CDR3 DNA: TGTGCCAGCAGTGGGCTCATGAACACTGAAGCTTTCTTT
D gene: .; CDR3 length: 16; clone size: .; J gene: TRBJ1-3; V gene: TRBV6-1; CDR3 protein: CASSDPTGTSGNTIYF; CDR3 DNA: TGTGCCAGCAGTGACCCCACAGGGACCTCTGGAAACACCATATATTTT
D gene: .; CDR3 length: 19; clone size: .; J gene: TRBJ1-1; V gene: TRBV6-2/TRBV6-3; CDR3 protein: CASSRGTTQGLSLNTEAFF; CDR3 DNA: TGTGCCAGCAGTCGGGGAACGACACAGGGTTTGTCCTTGAACACTGAAGCTTTCTTT
D gene: .; CDR3 length: 12; clone size: .; J gene: TRBJ2-1; V gene: TRBV28; CDR3 protein: CASTRGYNEQFF; CDR3 DNA: TGTGCCAGCACTCGGGGGTACAATGAGCAGTTCTTC
D gene: .; CDR3 length: 14; clone size: few; J gene: TRBJ2-7; V gene: TRBV11-2; CDR3 protein: CASSQPRGAYEQYF; CDR3 DNA: TGTGCCAGCAGCCAGCCACGTGGGGCGTACGAGCAGTACTTC
D gene: .; CDR3 length: 13; clone size: .; J gene: TRBJ2-6; V gene: TRBV11-2; CDR3 protein: CATTTSGANVLTF; CDR3 DNA: TGTGCCACCACGACCTCTGGGGCCAACGTCCTGACTTTC
D gene: .; CDR3 length: 14; clone size: once; J gene: TRBJ1-3; V gene: TRBV7-2; CDR3 protein: CASSLTISGNTIYF; CDR3 DNA: TGTGCCAGCAGCTTGACAATCTCTGGAAACACCATATATTTT
D gene: .; CDR3 length: 16; clone size: .; J gene: TRBJ2-7; V gene: TRBV14; CDR3 protein: CASSRLGRGGNYEQYF; CDR3 DNA: TGTGCCAGCAGCCGTCTGGGCAGGGGGGGAAACTACGAGCAGTACTTC
D gene: .; CDR3 length: 14; clone size: .; J gene: TRBJ1-5; V gene: TRBV7-2; CDR3 protein: CASSDRSSNQPQHF; CDR3 DNA: TGTGCCAGCAGCGATAGAAGTAGCAATCAGCCCCAGCATTTT
D gene: .; CDR3 length: 13; clone size: .; J gene: TRBJ2-5; V gene: TRBV7-2; CDR3 protein: CASTPRGSETQYF; CDR3 DNA: TGTGCCAGCACCCCCCGAGGAAGTGAGACCCAGTACTTC
D gene: .; CDR3 length: 13; clone size: .; J gene: TRBJ1-2; V gene: TRBV5-6; CDR3 protein: CASSSGLTYGYTF; CDR3 DNA: TGTGCCAGCAGTTCGGGACTGACCTATGGCTACACCTTC
D gene: .; CDR3 length: 16; clone size: .; J gene: TRBJ2-3; V gene: TRBV9; CDR3 protein: CASETQTPPLADTQYF; CDR3 DNA: TGTGCCAGCGAAACCCAGACTCCCCCTCTGGCGGATACGCAGTATTTT
D gene: .; CDR3 length: 17; clone size: .; J gene: TRBJ2-3; V gene: TRBV18; CDR3 protein: CARFPPSGLPQRRTQYF; CDR3 DNA: TGTGCCAGATTTCCTCCCTCGGGGCTTCCCCAAAGGCGGACGCAGTATTTT
D gene: .; CDR3 length: 17; clone size: .; J gene: TRBJ1-6; V gene: TRBV6-2/TRBV6-3; CDR3 protein: CASSYPDSFRYNSPLHF; CDR3 DNA: TGTGCCAGCAGTTACCCCGACAGTTTCCGCTATAATTCACCCCTCCACTTT
D gene: .; CDR3 length: 14; clone size: .; J gene: TRBJ2-3; V gene: TRBV7-2; CDR3 protein: CASSTSSNTDTQYF; CDR3 DNA: TGTGCCAGCAGCACCAGTTCCAACACAGATACGCAGTATTTT
D gene: .; CDR3 length: 16; clone size: .; J gene: TRBJ2-1; V gene: TRBV5-4; CDR3 protein: CASSWGRQPSYNEQFF; CDR3 DNA: TGTGCCAGCAGCTGGGGAAGACAGCCGTCATACAATGAGCAGTTCTTC
D gene: .; CDR3 length: 15; clone size: .; J gene: TRBJ2-2; V gene: TRBV19; CDR3 protein: CASSSPGANTGELFF; CDR3 DNA: TGTGCCAGTAGTTCCCCTGGAGCGAACACCGGGGAGCTGTTTTTT
D gene: .; CDR3 length: 16; clone size: .; J gene: TRBJ2-2; V gene: TRBV7-9; CDR3 protein: CAAYPPAGANTGELFF; CDR3 DNA: TGTGCCGCATACCCCCCGGCGGGCGCGAACACCGGGGAGCTGTTTTTT
D gene: TRBD2; CDR3 length: 16; clone size: .; J gene: TRBJ2-5; V gene: TRBV5-1; CDR3 protein: CASSLLAGGIQETQYF; CDR3 DNA: TGCGCCAGCAGCTTGCTTGCGGGGGGCATCCAAGAGACCCAGTACTTC
D gene: .; CDR3 length: 14; clone size: .; J gene: TRBJ2-5; V gene: TRBV11-1; CDR3 protein: CASSSREERETQYF; CDR3 DNA: TGTGCCAGCAGCTCCCGTGAGGAGCGGGAGACCCAGTACTTC
D gene: .; CDR3 length: 13; clone size: once; J gene: TRBJ1-1; V gene: TRBV5-4; CDR3 protein: CASSPGRQGQAFF; CDR3 DNA: TGTGCCAGCAGCCCGGGAAGACAAGGGCAAGCTTTCTTT
D gene: .; CDR3 length: 13; clone size: .; J gene: TRBJ2-2; V gene: TRBV7-2; CDR3 protein: CASSLGTGGELFF; CDR3 DNA: TGTGCCAGCAGCTTAGGTACAGGTGGGGAGCTGTTTTTT
D gene: .; CDR3 length: 15; clone size: .; J gene: TRBJ2-2; V gene: TRBV14; CDR3 protein: CASSQEVPGTGELFF; CDR3 DNA: TGTGCCAGCAGCCAAGAAGTCCCGGGAACCGGGGAGCTGTTTTTT
D gene: TRBD1; CDR3 length: 16; clone size: .; J gene: TRBJ1-6; V gene: TRBV7-2; CDR3 protein: CASSLGTAGGNSPLHF; CDR3 DNA: TGTGCCAGCAGCTTAGGTACGGCAGGGGGAAATTCACCCCTCCACTTT
D gene: .; CDR3 length: 14; clone size: once; J gene: TRBJ1-2; V gene: TRBV27; CDR3 protein: CASSPWTEPYGYTF; CDR3 DNA: TGTGCCAGCAGTCCATGGACAGAACCCTATGGCTACACCTTC
D gene: .; CDR3 length: 15; clone size: .; J gene: TRBJ1-5; V gene: TRBV6-2/TRBV6-3; CDR3 protein: CASSYREDSNQPQHF; CDR3 DNA: TGTGCCAGCAGTTATAGGGAGGATAGCAATCAGCCCCAGCATTTT
D gene: .; CDR3 length: 15; clone size: .; J gene: TRBJ2-7; V gene: TRBV5-4; CDR3 protein: CASSLEGGVVREQYF; CDR3 DNA: TGTGCCAGCAGCTTGGAGGGGGGAGTAGTGCGGGAGCAGTACTTC
D gene: .; CDR3 length: 15; clone size: .; J gene: TRBJ2-7; V gene: TRBV19; CDR3 protein: CASNAGAASSYEQYF; CDR3 DNA: TGTGCCAGTAACGCCGGGGCAGCGAGCTCCTACGAGCAGTACTTC